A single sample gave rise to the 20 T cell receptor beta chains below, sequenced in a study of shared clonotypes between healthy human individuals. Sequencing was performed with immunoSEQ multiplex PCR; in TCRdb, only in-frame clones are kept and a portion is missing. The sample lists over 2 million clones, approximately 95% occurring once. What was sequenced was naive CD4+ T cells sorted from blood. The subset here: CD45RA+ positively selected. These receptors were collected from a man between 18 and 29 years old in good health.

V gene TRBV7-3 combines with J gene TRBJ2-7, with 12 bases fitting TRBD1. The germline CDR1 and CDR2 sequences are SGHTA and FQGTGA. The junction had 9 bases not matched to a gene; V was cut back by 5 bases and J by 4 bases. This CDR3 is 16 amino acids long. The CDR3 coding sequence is TGTGCCAGCAGCCCGACCGGGACAGGGGGCGGGTACGAGCAGTACTTC. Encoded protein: CASSPTGTGGGYEQYF.

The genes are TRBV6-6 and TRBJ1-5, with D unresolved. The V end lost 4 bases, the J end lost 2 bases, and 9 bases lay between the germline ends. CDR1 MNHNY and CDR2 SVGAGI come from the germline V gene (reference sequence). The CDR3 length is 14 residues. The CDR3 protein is CASSLSQGNQPQHF. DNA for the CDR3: TGTGCCAGCAGTTTAAGTCAGGGCAATCAGCCCCAGCATTTT.

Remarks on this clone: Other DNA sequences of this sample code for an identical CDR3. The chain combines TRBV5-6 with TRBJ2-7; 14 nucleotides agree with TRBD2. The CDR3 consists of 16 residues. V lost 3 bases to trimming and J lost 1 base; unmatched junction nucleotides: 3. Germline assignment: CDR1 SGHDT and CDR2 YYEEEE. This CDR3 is CASSWGTSGSSYEQYF. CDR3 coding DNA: TGTGCCAGCAGCTGGGGGACTAGCGGGAGTTCCTACGAGCAGTACTTC.

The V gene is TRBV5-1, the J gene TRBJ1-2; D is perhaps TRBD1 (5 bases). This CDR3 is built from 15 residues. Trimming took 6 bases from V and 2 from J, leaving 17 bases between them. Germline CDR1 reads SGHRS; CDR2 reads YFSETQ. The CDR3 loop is CASTPGPPPNYGYTF. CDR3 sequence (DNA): TGCGCCAGCACCCCGGGGCCCCCCCCAAACTATGGCTACACCTTC.

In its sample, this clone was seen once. CDR3 region: CASSLASHRGLVEKLFF. Here the CDR3 DNA reads TGTGCCAGCAGCTTGGCTTCTCACAGGGGGCTTGTTGAAAAACTGTTTTTT. The V gene is TRBV5-4, the J gene TRBJ1-4, with 9 bases aligning to TRBD1. The CDR3 totals 17 residues. V dropped 0 bases and J dropped 7; count of bases not matched to a gene: 10. CDR1 and CDR2 from the germline V gene are SGHNT and YYREEE (reference sequence).

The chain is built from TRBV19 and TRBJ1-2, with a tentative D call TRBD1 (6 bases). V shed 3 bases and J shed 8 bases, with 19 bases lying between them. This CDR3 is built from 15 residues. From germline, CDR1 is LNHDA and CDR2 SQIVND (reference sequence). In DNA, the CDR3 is TGTGCCAGTAGTATCAACAGGGAAATAAAGCGGGGCTACACCTTC. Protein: CASSINREIKRGYTF.

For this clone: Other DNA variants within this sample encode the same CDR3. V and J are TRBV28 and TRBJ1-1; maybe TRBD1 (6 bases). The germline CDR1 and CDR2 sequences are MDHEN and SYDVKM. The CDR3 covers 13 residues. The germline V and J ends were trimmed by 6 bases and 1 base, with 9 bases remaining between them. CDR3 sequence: CASSWTENTEAFF. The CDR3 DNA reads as TGTGCCAGCAGCTGGACAGAGAACACTGAAGCTTTCTTT. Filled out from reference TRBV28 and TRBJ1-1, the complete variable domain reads DVKVTQSSRYLVKRTGEKVFLECVQDMDHENMFWYRQDPGLGLRLIYFSYDVKMKEKGDIPEGYSVSREKKERFSLILESASTNQTSMYLCASSWTENTEAFFGQGTRLTVV.

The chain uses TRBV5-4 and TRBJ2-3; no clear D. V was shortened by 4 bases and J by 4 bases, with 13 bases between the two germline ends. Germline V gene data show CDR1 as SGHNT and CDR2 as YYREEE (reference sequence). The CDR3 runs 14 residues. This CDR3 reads CASSPIAGADTQYF. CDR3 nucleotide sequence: TGTGCCAGCAGCCCAATAGCTGGCGCAGATACGCAGTATTTT. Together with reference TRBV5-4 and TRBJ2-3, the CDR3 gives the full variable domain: ETGVTQSPTHLIKTRGQQVTLRCSSQSGHNTVSWYQQALGQGPQFIFQYYREEENGRGNFPPRFSGLQFPNYSSELNVNALELDDSALYLCASSPIAGADTQYFGPGTRLTVL.

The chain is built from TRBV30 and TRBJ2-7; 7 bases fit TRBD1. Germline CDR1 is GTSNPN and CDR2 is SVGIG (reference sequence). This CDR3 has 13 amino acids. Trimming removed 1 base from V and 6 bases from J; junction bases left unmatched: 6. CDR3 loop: CAWSGQGVSEQYF. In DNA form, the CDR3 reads TGTGCCTGGAGTGGGCAGGGGGTCAGCGAGCAGTACTTC.

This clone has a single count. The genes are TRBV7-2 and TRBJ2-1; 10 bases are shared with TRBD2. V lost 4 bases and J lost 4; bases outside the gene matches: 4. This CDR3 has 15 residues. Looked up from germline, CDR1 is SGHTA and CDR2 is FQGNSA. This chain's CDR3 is CASSSRTSGYNEQFF. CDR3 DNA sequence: TGTGCCAGCAGCTCCCGGACTAGCGGATACAATGAGCAGTTCTTC.

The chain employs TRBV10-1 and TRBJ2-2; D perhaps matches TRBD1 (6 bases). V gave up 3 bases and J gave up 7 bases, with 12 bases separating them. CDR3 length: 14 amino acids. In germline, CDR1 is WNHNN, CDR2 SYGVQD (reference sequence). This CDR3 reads CASSDSGVHGELFF. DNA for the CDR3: TGCGCCAGCAGTGATTCAGGGGTTCACGGGGAGCTGTTTTTT.

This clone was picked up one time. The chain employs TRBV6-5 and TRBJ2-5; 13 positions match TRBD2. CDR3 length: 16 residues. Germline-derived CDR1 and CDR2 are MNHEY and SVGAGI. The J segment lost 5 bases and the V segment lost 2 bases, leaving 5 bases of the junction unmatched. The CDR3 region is CASSYTGTSGKETQYF. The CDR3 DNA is TGTGCCAGCAGTTACACGGGGACTAGCGGGAAGGAGACCCAGTACTTC.

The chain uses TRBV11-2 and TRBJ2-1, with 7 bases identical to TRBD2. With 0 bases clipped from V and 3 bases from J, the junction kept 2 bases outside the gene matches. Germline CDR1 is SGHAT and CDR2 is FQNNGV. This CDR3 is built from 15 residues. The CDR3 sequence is CASSLDLAVYNEQFF. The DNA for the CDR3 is TGTGCCAGCAGCTTAGATCTAGCGGTCTACAATGAGCAGTTCTTC.

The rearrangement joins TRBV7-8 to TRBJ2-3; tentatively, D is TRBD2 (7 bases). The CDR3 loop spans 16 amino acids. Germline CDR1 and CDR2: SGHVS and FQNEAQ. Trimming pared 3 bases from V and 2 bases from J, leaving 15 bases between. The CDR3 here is CASSLMGGANTDTQYF. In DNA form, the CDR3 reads TGTGCCAGCAGCTTGATGGGGGGGGCCAACACAGATACGCAGTATTTT.

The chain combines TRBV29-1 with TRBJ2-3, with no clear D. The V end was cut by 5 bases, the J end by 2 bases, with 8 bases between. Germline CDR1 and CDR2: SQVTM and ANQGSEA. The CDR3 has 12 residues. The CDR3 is CSVRSDTDTQYF. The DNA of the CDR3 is TGCAGCGTTCGGTCAGACACAGATACGCAGTATTTT.

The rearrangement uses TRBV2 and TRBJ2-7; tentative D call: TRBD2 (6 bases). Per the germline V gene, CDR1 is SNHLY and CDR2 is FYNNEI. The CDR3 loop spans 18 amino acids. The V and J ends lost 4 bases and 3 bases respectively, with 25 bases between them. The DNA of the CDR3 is TGTGCCAGCAGTGGGGGTAGAGGACTAACATTTCGGGACTACGAGCAGTACTTC. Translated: CASSGGRGLTFRDYEQYF.

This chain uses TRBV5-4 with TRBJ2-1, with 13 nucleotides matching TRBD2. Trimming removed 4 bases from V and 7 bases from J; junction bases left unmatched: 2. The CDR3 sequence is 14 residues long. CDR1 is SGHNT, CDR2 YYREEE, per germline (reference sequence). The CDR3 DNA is TGTGCCAGCAGCCAACTAGCGGGAGGGAATGAGCAGTTCTTC. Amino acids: CASSQLAGGNEQFF.

In DNA, the CDR3 is TGTGCCAGCAGCCGACGGACAGGGGAAGAGACCCAGTACTTC. Its translation: CASSRRTGEETQYF. This rearrangement joins TRBV9 to TRBJ2-5; 9 bases line up with TRBD1. CDR1 is SGDLS, CDR2 YYNGEE, per germline. The CDR3 runs 14 residues. V dropped 4 bases and J dropped 3; count of bases not matched to a gene: 4.

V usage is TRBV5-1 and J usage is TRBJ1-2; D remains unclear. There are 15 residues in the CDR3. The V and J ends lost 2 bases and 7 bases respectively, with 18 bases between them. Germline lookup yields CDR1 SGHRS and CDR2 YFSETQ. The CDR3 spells CASSFSSGLSRGYTF. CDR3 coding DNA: TGCGCCAGCAGCTTCTCTAGCGGGCTATCACGTGGCTACACCTTC.

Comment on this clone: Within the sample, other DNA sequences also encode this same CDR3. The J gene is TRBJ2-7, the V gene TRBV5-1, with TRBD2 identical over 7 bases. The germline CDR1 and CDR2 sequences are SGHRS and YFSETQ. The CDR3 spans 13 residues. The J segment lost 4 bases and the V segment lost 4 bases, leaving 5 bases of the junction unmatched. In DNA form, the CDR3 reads TGCGCCAGCAGCCTAGCGGACGGGTACGAGCAGTACTTC. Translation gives CASSLADGYEQYF.